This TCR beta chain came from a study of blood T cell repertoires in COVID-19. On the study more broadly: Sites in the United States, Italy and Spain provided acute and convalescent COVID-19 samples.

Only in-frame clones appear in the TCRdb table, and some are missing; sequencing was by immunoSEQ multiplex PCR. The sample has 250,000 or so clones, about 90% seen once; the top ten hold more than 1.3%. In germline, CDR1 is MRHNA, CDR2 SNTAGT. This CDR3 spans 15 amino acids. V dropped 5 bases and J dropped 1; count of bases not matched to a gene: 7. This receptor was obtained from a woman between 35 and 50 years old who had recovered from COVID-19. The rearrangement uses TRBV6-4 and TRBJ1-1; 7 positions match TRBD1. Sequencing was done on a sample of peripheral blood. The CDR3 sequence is CASSTNRGGNTEAFF. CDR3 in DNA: TGTGCCAGCAGTACTAACAGGGGAGGGAACACTGAAGCTTTCTTT.